Shown below are 16 T cell receptor beta chains from a single sample sequenced in a study of blood T cell repertoires in COVID-19. Here immunoSEQ multiplex PCR was the method, and the copy in TCRdb shows in-frame clones only, minus some. The sample shows 150,000 or so clones, approximately 91% of them seen only once. The sequenced sample consisted of peripheral blood. The receptors derive from a woman in her 70s with acute or convalescent COVID-19.

The V gene is TRBV6-6, the J gene TRBJ1-5; 7 nucleotides match TRBD1. CDR1 MNHNY and CDR2 SVGAGI come from the germline V gene (reference sequence). The CDR3 is 14 residues long. After removal of 5 bases from V and 1 base from J, the junction contained 2 bases not matched to a gene. CDR3 DNA sequence: TGTGCCAGCAGTCGGGACAGCAGCAATCAGCCCCAGCATTTT. Amino acids: CASSRDSSNQPQHF.

The chain couples TRBV3-1 (or the pseudogene TRBV3-2) to TRBJ1-2; perhaps TRBD1 as D (6 bases). Trimming shortened V by 3 bases and J by 4 bases, and 9 bases separated the two germline ends. Germline values: CDR1 LGHDT, CDR2 YNNKEL (reference sequence). CDR3 length: 13 amino acids. CDR3 sequence: CASSQRGGYGYTF. In DNA form, the CDR3 reads TGTGCCAGCAGCCAGAGAGGGGGCTATGGCTACACCTTC.

V is TRBV5-1 and J is TRBJ1-3, with D perhaps matching TRBD1 (6 bases). Germline CDR1 is SGHRS and CDR2 is YFSETQ. This CDR3 is 16 amino acids long. V lost 1 base, J lost 2 bases, and 13 bases lay in between. CDR3 nucleotide sequence: TGCGCCAGCAGCTTGTCGTTCGGGACAACTGGAAACACCATATATTTT. Its protein is CASSLSFGTTGNTIYF.

The chain has TRBV20-1 and TRBJ1-1; D is uncertain. The length of the CDR3 is 10 residues. CDR1 DFQATT and CDR2 SNEGSKA come from the germline V gene (reference sequence). V lost 2 bases and J lost 13, with 11 bases in between. The CDR3 loop reads CSARTGRGFF. CDR3 DNA sequence: TGCAGTGCTAGAACGGGTAGAGGTTTCTTT.

V is TRBV24-1 and J is TRBJ2-2; a weak D match, TRBD2 (6 bases). The CDR3 has 17 amino acids. V was cut by 0 bases and J by 5 bases, with 15 bases left in between. Germline V CDR1 and CDR2: KGHDR, SFDVKD. The CDR3 is CATSDLQIAGGTGELFF. The DNA for the CDR3 is TGTGCCACCAGTGATTTGCAAATCGCAGGAGGGACCGGGGAGCTGTTTTTT.

The gene calls are TRBV10-1 and TRBJ2-6; D is unresolved. Trimming removed 4 bases at V and 4 bases at J, with 8 bases between. This CDR3 comprises 14 residues. Germline V gene sequence: CDR1 WNHNN, CDR2 SYGVQD (reference sequence). The CDR3: CASSASTGANVLTF. In DNA, the CDR3 is TGCGCCAGCAGTGCTAGTACCGGGGCCAACGTCCTGACTTTC.

The gene calls are TRBV7-9 and TRBJ1-2; D unresolved. This CDR3 region has 13 residues. Germline CDR1 reads SEHNR; CDR2 reads FQNEAQ (reference sequence). V was cut by 0 bases and J by 4 bases, with 6 bases left in between. The CDR3 here is CASSLASVYGYTF. The CDR3 nucleotides read TGTGCCAGCAGCTTAGCTTCGGTCTATGGCTACACCTTC.

This clone was counted a single time. V and J are TRBV27 and TRBJ1-5; D not resolved. The CDR3 is 17 residues long. The ends were cut back, 4 bases at V and 6 bases at J, with 22 bases in the middle. The germline gives CDR1 MNHEY, CDR2 SMNVEV (reference sequence). Written as DNA, the CDR3 is TGTGCCAGCAGTTATTCAAGGACCCCTAGCGGGATTCAGCCCCAGCATTTT. This codes for CASSYSRTPSGIQPQHF.

V usage is TRBV7-9 and J usage is TRBJ1-2, with unresolved D. V lost 1 base and J lost 5, with 8 bases in between. This CDR3 region has 13 residues. Germline-derived CDR1 and CDR2 are SEHNR and FQNEAQ (reference sequence). CDR3 bases: TGTGCCAGCAGCTTAGGGGCAGGATATGGCTACACCTTC. This encodes CASSLGAGYGYTF.

The gene calls are TRBV18 and TRBJ2-1; 7 bases agree with TRBD1. Losses at the gene ends were 2 bases for V and 0 bases for J; bases not matched to a gene: 1. CDR3 size: 15 residues. Germline V lookup: CDR1 KGHSH, CDR2 LQKENI. The CDR3 nucleotides read TGTGCCAGCTCACCAGGGACAGTCTCCTACAATGAGCAGTTCTTC. It encodes CASSPGTVSYNEQFF. Using reference TRBV18 and TRBJ2-1 for the parts outside the CDR3, the full variable domain is NAGVMQNPRHLVRRRGQEARLRCSPMKGHSHVYWYRQLPEEGLKFMVYLQKENIIDESGMPKERFSAEFPKEGPSILRIQQVVRGDSAAYFCASSPGTVSYNEQFFGPGTRLTVL.

The chain employs TRBV5-8 and TRBJ2-3; no firm D call. Germline V CDR1 and CDR2: SGHTS, YDEGEE. The CDR3 contains 15 residues. V was clipped by 0 bases and J by 0 bases, with 8 bases between them. This CDR3 reads CASSLGSTSTDTQYF. The CDR3, as DNA: TGTGCCAGCAGCTTGGGAAGCACGAGCACAGATACGCAGTATTTT.

J is TRBJ2-1 and V is TRBV19; 11 nucleotides line up with TRBD1. Germline values: CDR1 LNHDA, CDR2 SQIVND (reference sequence). J was trimmed by 7 bases and V by 2 bases; bases with no gene match: 7. The CDR3 totals 16 residues. DNA of the CDR3: TGTGCCAGTAGTATATGGCCAGGACAGGGGGCAAATGAGCAGTTCTTC. Its translation: CASSIWPGQGANEQFF.

This rearrangement joins TRBV5-5 to TRBJ1-6; no clear D. Germline CDR1 reads SGHKS; CDR2 reads YYEKEE (reference sequence). V was cut by 1 base and J by 9 bases, with 11 bases left in between. CDR3 length equals 14 residues. The CDR3: CASSLWEGGSPLHF. The CDR3 DNA follows: TGTGCCAGCAGCTTGTGGGAGGGCGGTTCACCCCTCCACTTT.

The rearrangement joins TRBV25-1 to TRBJ2-3; no clear D. The V end was cut by 1 base, the J end by 0 bases, with 8 bases between. The CDR3 runs to 15 residues. The germline V gene has CDR1 MGHDK and CDR2 SYGVNS. The CDR3 nucleotides read TGTGCCAGCAGTGAATCTGAAACTAGCACAGATACGCAGTATTTT. Protein sequence: CASSESETSTDTQYF.

This clone was seen more than once but under ten times. The gene calls are TRBV13 and TRBJ2-2, with 9 bases fitting TRBD2. V lost 4 bases, J lost 5 bases, and 8 bases stayed unmatched. The CDR3 contains 16 residues. The germline gives CDR1 PRHDT, CDR2 FYEKMQ (reference sequence). CDR3 bases: TGTGCCAGCAGCTCCTACGGGACTAGCTTTACCGGGGAGCTGTTTTTT. This gives the protein CASSSYGTSFTGELFF.

The chain joins TRBV5-1 to TRBJ2-2; D may be TRBD1 (5 bases). From germline, CDR1 is SGHRS and CDR2 YFSETQ. This CDR3 region has 15 residues. Between the trimmed V and J ends, which lost 1 base and 2 bases, there was a span of 9 bases. The CDR3 sequence is CASSLRTGNTGELFF. The CDR3 DNA is TGCGCCAGCAGCTTGAGAACAGGAAACACCGGGGAGCTGTTTTTT.